This T cell receptor beta chain comes out of a study of T cells after yellow fever vaccination. Background on the study: The SMART-Seq v4 Ultra Low Input method served to prepare the low-cell-number fractions.

As TCR cDNA was made by 5'RACE template switching, a universal primer site and UMIs were added. TCRdb re-analysed the 5' RACE reads in MiXCR, keeping a single row per CDR3 protein. Among some 500,000 distinct CDR3 sequences, about 13% were seen once, and the ten largest hold around an eighth. This clonotype came up many times. The antigen remains undetermined. V lost 3 bases and J lost 3; bases outside the gene matches: 4. CDR1 and CDR2 (germline): SGHTA, FQGNSA. This CDR3 comprises 16 residues. Whole-study results and caveats: Repertoires obtained by FACS sorting could include abundant clonotypes that entered as contaminants from the bulk population.

The sample was PBMCs, taken on the day of the yellow fever booster vaccination. The V and J genes are TRBV7-2 and TRBJ2-1; 11 nucleotides align to TRBD2. The receptor was derived from a man aged 25-45 years who received the YFV17D yellow fever vaccine. The CDR3 DNA is TGTGCCAGCAGCTTTAGCGGGAGGGCCAACTACAATGAGCAGTTCTTC. Translating gives CASSFSGRANYNEQFF.